The entry below describes one T cell receptor (beta chain). This specimen belongs to a study of blood T cell repertoires in COVID-19. As for the study in general: Donors in the United States, Italy and Spain gave samples during acute or convalescent COVID-19. Sample material is recorded as cDNA or gDNA derived from T cells, B-cell-depleted T cells, or PBMCs.

Germline V CDR1 and CDR2: SGHTA, FQGNSA. Trimming took 1 base from V and 6 from J; bases not matched to a gene: 7. The length of the CDR3 is 16 residues. Cohort allocation depended upon clinical history that participants reported. The data were produced by immunoSEQ multiplex PCR, yet TCRdb's version contains in-frame clones alone and is incomplete. Of roughly 46,000 clones in the sample, approximately 86% were seen once. The chain links TRBV7-2 to TRBJ2-2, with TRBD2 matching 8 bases. The receptor comes from a woman aged 50 to 60 who had recovered from COVID-19. Specimen: PBMCs or T cells enriched from blood (not recorded which). CDR3 coding DNA: TGTGCCAGCAGCTTAGGGGTAGCGGGGTCCTCCGGGGAGCTGTTTTTT. Encoded protein: CASSLGVAGSSGELFF.